A selection of T cell receptor beta chains follows, all from one sample in a study of molecular identifiers for immune sequencing clone quantification. TCRdb reanalysed the PCR reads using MiXCR and keeps one entry per CDR3 protein. The sample includes under 600,000 distinct CDR3 sequences, about 25% of them seen just once. Sequenced input: naive CD8+ T cells from blood, with Jurkat cell RNA spiked in. The source of these receptors is a human donor in good health. Some libraries in this study had Jurkat cell RNA spiked in. The CDR3 runs from the conserved cysteine through the conserved F or W. Fields, in order: J gene, V gene, D gene, clone size, CDR3 DNA, CDR3 protein. A D gene is named only where the DNA matches it firmly. Size tells how often a clone was seen (once, few, many) or the class of an expanded clone, and some rows leave it out.

TRBJ2-2 | TRBV3-1 | - | - | TGTGCCAGCAGGCTTACCTGGGGGCTCGACACCGGGGAGCTGTTTTTT | CASRLTWGLDTGELFF
TRBJ2-7 | TRBV19 | - | - | TGTGCCAGTAGTTCATCGACGTTCGGGACCTACGAGCAGTACTTC | CASSSSTFGTYEQYF
TRBJ2-5 | TRBV9 | - | - | TGTGCCAGCAGCTCGTCAGAGATCTGGGCACAAGAGACCCAGTACTTC | CASSSSEIWAQETQYF
TRBJ2-1 | TRBV27 | - | few | TGTGCCAGTCGGGTAGTGGGCTCCTACAATGAGCAGTTCTTC | CASRVVGSYNEQFF
TRBJ2-3 | TRBV19 | - | few | TGTGCCAGTGAGGGCACAGATACGCAGTATTTT | CASEGTDTQYF
TRBJ2-5 | TRBV20-1 | - | few | TGCAGTGCTACGGCCCCCAGGGGCGTAGGGGAAGAGACCCAGTACTTC | CSATAPRGVGEETQYF
TRBJ1-1 | TRBV7-6 | TRBD1 | few | TGTGCCAGCAGCCCGCAGGGGGGTCTGGACACTGAAGCTTTCTTT | CASSPQGGLDTEAFF
TRBJ2-3 | TRBV28 | TRBD2 | - | TGTGCCAGCAGTACCGGACTAGCGGAAATAATTACCTACACAGATACGCAGTATTTT | CASSTGLAEIITYTDTQYF
TRBJ1-5 | TRBV5-1 | - | - | TGCGCCAGCCGCCGGACTAGCGGGGTCTTCCAGAATACGCAGCATTTT | CASRRTSGVFQNTQHF
TRBJ1-4 | TRBV5-1 | - | few | TGCGCCAGCAGCTTGGAACAGGGTCCGGAAAAACTGTTTTTT | CASSLEQGPEKLFF
TRBJ2-7 | TRBV27 | TRBD1 | few | TGTGCCAGCAGCCAACAGGGGTTTTGGTACGAGCAGTACTTC | CASSQQGFWYEQYF
TRBJ2-7 | TRBV7-9 | TRBD2 | few | TGTGCCAGCAGCCCTACCATAGCGGGAGGGCCGTCCGAGCAGTACTTC | CASSPTIAGGPSEQYF
TRBJ2-1 | TRBV30 | - | many | TGTGCCTGGAGCCTTGTCTACAATGAGCAGTTCTTC | CAWSLVYNEQFF
TRBJ2-3 | TRBV12-3/TRBV12-4 | - | few | TGTGCCACCGCGGAGGGTGTCCCAGATACGCAGTATTTT | CATAEGVPDTQYF
TRBJ2-2 | TRBV29-1 | - | many | TGCAGCGTTTTATGGTCCACCGGGGAGCTGTTTTTT | CSVLWSTGELFF
TRBJ2-7 | TRBV12-3/TRBV12-4 | - | - | TGTGCCAGCAGCCTAATCAGGGACGAGCAGTACTTC | CASSLIRDEQYF
TRBJ2-5 | TRBV5-1 | TRBD1 | many | TGCGCCAGCAGCTTGGCGCGGACAGGGTACCAAGAGACCCAGTACTTC | CASSLARTGYQETQYF
TRBJ2-5 | TRBV28 | TRBD1 | few | TGTGCCAGCAGTCAAACCGGGACAGGGTGGCGTGAGACCCAGTACTTC | CASSQTGTGWRETQYF
TRBJ2-3 | TRBV7-9 | - | many | TGTGCCAGCAGCTTAGGGGTTAGAGGACGGAGGACAGATACGCAGTATTTT | CASSLGVRGRRTDTQYF
TRBJ1-4 | TRBV4-3 | - | many | TGCGCCAGCAGCCAAATTCCATCGGGGTACGAAAAACTGTTTTTT | CASSQIPSGYEKLFF
TRBJ2-3 | TRBV25-1 | TRBD2 | many | TGTGCCAGCAGTACTAGCGGGGGCACAGATACGCAGTATTTT | CASSTSGGTDTQYF
TRBJ2-4 | TRBV6-5 | - | - | TGTGCCAACAGTCGGGCGGGACCCACTTCCCCCAGAAACATTCAGTACTTC | CANSRAGPTSPRNIQYF